Listed here are 17 T cell receptor beta chains from one sample, sequenced in a study of T cell changes during pregnancy in multiple sclerosis. The repertoire was sequenced with immunoSEQ multiplex PCR; TCRdb's copy has only in-frame clones and lacks some. The table shows tens of thousands of clones, with approximately 90% occurring only once. Sequenced here: peripheral blood, sampled in the third trimester of pregnancy. The receptors shown here come from a female donor in good health, enrolled as a control in a pregnancy study.

This chain uses TRBV12-2 with TRBJ1-1; the table's D call of TRBD1 was not tested on the DNA. TRBV12-2 corresponds to a pseudogene. The CDR3 has 16 residues. CDR3 in amino acids: CASRLVPYQGNTEAFF. CDR3 sequence (DNA): TGTGCAAGTCGCTTAGTACCGTATCAGGGGAACACTGAAGCTTTCTTT.

The genes are TRBV5-4 and TRBJ1-6, with TRBD1 matching 8 bases. CDR3 length: 16 residues. From germline, CDR1 is SGHNT and CDR2 YYREEE (reference sequence). Trimming cost V 5 bases and J 2 bases; bases outside gene matches: 6. DNA for the CDR3: TGTGCCAGCAGGCCCCAGGGGGCAACCTATAATTCACCCCTCCACTTT. Its protein is CASRPQGATYNSPLHF.

V gene TRBV5-1 combines with J gene TRBJ2-1; 13 bases fit TRBD2. The CDR3 consists of 16 residues. CDR1 is SGHRS, CDR2 YFSETQ, per germline. V lost 4 bases and J lost 2; bases outside the gene matches: 3. As DNA, the CDR3 is TGCGCCAGCAGCCGCGGGACTAGCGGGACCTACAATGAGCAGTTCTTC. This codes for CASSRGTSGTYNEQFF.

The chain employs TRBV7-2 and TRBJ2-1; 7 bases line up with TRBD2. This CDR3 is 14 amino acids long. Germline lookup yields CDR1 SGHTA and CDR2 FQGNSA. J was trimmed by 6 bases and V by 2 bases; bases with no gene match: 4. The CDR3 bases are TGTGCCAGCAGCTTATGGTCTAGCGGCAATGAGCAGTTCTTC. Translating gives CASSLWSSGNEQFF.

The J gene is TRBJ2-7, the V gene TRBV5-1, with 7 bases matching TRBD2. The CDR3 is 16 amino acids. Trimming at V came to 0 bases and at J to 5 bases, leaving 11 bases not matched to a gene. Germline CDR1 and CDR2: SGHRS and YFSETQ. CDR3 nucleotide sequence: TGCGCCAGCAGCTTGGTTGGGGCGGGAGTAGGCGACGAGCAGTACTTC. This translates into CASSLVGAGVGDEQYF.

This rearrangement joins TRBV11-2 to TRBJ2-5; 8 positions agree with TRBD2. The trim removed 1 base at V and 1 base at J, leaving 8 bases unmatched. The V gene's germline CDR1 is SGHAT and CDR2 FQNNGV. The CDR3 length is 17 residues. CDR3 in DNA: TGTGCCAGCAGCTTAGGGGCTAGCGGGCTATTCCAAGAGACCCAGTACTTC. It encodes CASSLGASGLFQETQYF.

The V gene is TRBV14, the J gene TRBJ2-1, with 7 bases that match TRBD2. Germline V gene lookup returns CDR1 SGHDN and CDR2 FVKESK. CDR3 length: 15 residues. With V trimmed by 5 bases and J by 4 bases, 8 bases remained unmatched. The CDR3 loop reads CASSSLAEPYNEQFF. CDR3 sequence (DNA): TGTGCCAGCAGCTCCCTAGCGGAGCCTTACAATGAGCAGTTCTTC.

The chain links TRBV18 to TRBJ2-1, with 7 nucleotides matching TRBD1. The CDR3 has 16 amino acids. Germline assignment: CDR1 KGHSH and CDR2 LQKENI. After removal of 6 bases from V and 1 base from J, the junction contained 9 bases not matched to a gene. The CDR3 DNA sequence: TGTGCCAGCTCCCCAGGGACAGTGTTATCCTACAATGAGCAGTTCTTC. The encoded protein is CASSPGTVLSYNEQFF.

The V gene is TRBV18, the J gene TRBJ2-1, with D perhaps matching TRBD1 (5 bases). V was clipped by 1 base and J by 2 bases, with 18 bases between them. CDR1 is KGHSH and CDR2 is LQKENI in the germline V gene. This CDR3 region has 18 residues. CDR3 DNA sequence: TGTGCCAGCTCACCACTAGGGGCTCCGGTCTCCGCCTACAATGAGCAGTTCTTC. Translating gives CASSPLGAPVSAYNEQFF.

The chain carries TRBV7-9 and TRBJ1-2, with 7 nucleotides matching TRBD1. CDR1 SEHNR and CDR2 FQNEAQ come from the germline V gene (reference sequence). The CDR3 length is 14 residues. V was pared by 2 bases and J by 10 bases, with 10 bases of the junction left unmatched. CDR3 sequence (DNA): TGTGCCAGCAGCTTAAGCCTCGGACAGGAAGACTACACCTTC. It specifies CASSLSLGQEDYTF.

The chain uses TRBV18 and TRBJ2-4; 7 positions match TRBD1. The J segment lost 2 bases and the V segment lost 1 base, leaving 2 bases of the junction unmatched. The length of the CDR3 is 15 residues. Per germline, CDR1 KGHSH and CDR2 LQKENI. The CDR3 here is CASSPQGATKNIQYF. DNA of the CDR3: TGTGCCAGCTCACCACAGGGGGCGACCAAAAACATTCAGTACTTC.

The rearrangement joins TRBV6-5 to TRBJ1-4, with 7 bases that match TRBD1. The CDR3 totals 15 residues. The trim removed 4 bases at V and 5 bases at J, leaving 7 bases unmatched. Germline V gene sequence: CDR1 MNHEY, CDR2 SVGAGI. CDR3 residues: CASSSGTVTNEKLFF. The DNA of the CDR3 is TGTGCCAGCAGTTCTGGGACAGTCACCAATGAAAAACTGTTTTTT.

The rearrangement uses TRBV25-1 and TRBJ2-5; 7 bases agree with TRBD1. The ends lost 4 bases at V and 7 bases at J; junction bases unmatched: 6. Germline values: CDR1 MGHDK, CDR2 SYGVNS. This CDR3 is 13 amino acids long. As DNA, the CDR3 is TGTGCCAGCAGTGGACAGGGCGTGAGGACCCAGTACTTC. This translates into CASSGQGVRTQYF. The complete variable domain, with remaining parts taken from reference TRBV25-1 and TRBJ2-5, reads EADIYQTPRYLVIGTGKKITLECSQTMGHDKMYWYQQDPGMELHLIHYSYGVNSTEKGDLSSESTVSRIRTEHFPLTLESARPSHTSQYLCASSGQGVRTQYFGPGTRLLVL.

This clone came up once. The genes are TRBV25-1 and TRBJ1-6, with 8 bases identical to TRBD1. V shed 7 bases and J 7 bases; nucleotides not matched to a gene: 12. The CDR3 is 16 residues long. Germline loops: CDR1 MGHDK, CDR2 SYGVNS. The CDR3 spells CASNPGTGGVNSPLHF. The CDR3 DNA reads TGTGCCAGCAACCCCGGGACAGGAGGGGTAAATTCACCCCTCCACTTT.

The CDR3 nucleotides are TGCGCCAGCAGCCAACTACGGGGTGACGCCTACGAGCAGTACTTC. This codes for CASSQLRGDAYEQYF. V usage is TRBV4-3 and J usage is TRBJ2-7; TRBD2 might be the D (5 bases). The CDR3 has 15 amino acids. V shed 2 bases and J shed 2 bases, with 13 bases lying between them. CDR1 LGHNA and CDR2 YSLEER come from the germline V gene.

The chain joins TRBV6-1 to TRBJ2-1, with TRBD2 identical over 9 bases. Germline CDR1 and CDR2: MNHNS and SASEGT. V lost 4 bases and J lost 9; bases outside the gene matches: 16. The CDR3 is 17 residues long. The CDR3 protein is CASSGTPPGGRVSEQFF. The CDR3 DNA is TGTGCCAGCAGTGGTACCCCACCTGGCGGGAGGGTTTCTGAGCAGTTCTTC.

The chain has TRBV5-6 and TRBJ1-1; 9 nucleotides match TRBD1. Trimming removed 2 bases from V and 4 bases from J; junction bases left unmatched: 6. The CDR3 covers 15 residues. Germline V gives CDR1 SGHDT, CDR2 YYEEEE. CDR3 sequence (DNA): TGTGCCAGCAGCTTCGACAGGGGGTTTATCACTGAAGCTTTCTTT. Residues: CASSFDRGFITEAFF.